This T cell receptor beta chain was captured in a study of T-cell reconstitution after alpha-beta-depleted transplantation in children. Study-wide results and caveats: T-cell numbers and diversity one year post-transplant derived largely from freshly generated T cells. Surviving recipient T cells and thymic progenitors produced the high day-60 TCRbeta diversity seen in some patients. About two months after transplant, alpha-beta T cells reportedly came from several hundred expanded graft clones.

The authors prepared the TCRbeta library with unique molecular identifiers. One entry per CDR3 protein results from TCRdb running MiXCR on the PCR reads. Of approximately 300,000 distinct CDR3 sequences detected, approximately 10% appear once; the ten largest clones hold about a quarter. The CDR3 loop spans 15 amino acids. The V segment lost 4 bases and the J segment 4 bases; nucleotides outside the gene matches: 6. In germline, CDR1 is MDHEN, CDR2 SYDVKM. In the case of this clonotype: The antigen is unknown.

V is TRBV28 and J is TRBJ2-7, with TRBD1 matching 11 bases. The source is a male patient aged 2-15 years who had a stem cell transplant for chronic granulomatous disease, so the T cells may come from the graft donor. This specimen was peripheral blood, taken 180 days after TCRalphabeta/CD19-depleted stem cell transplant. The DNA of the CDR3 is TGTGCCAGCAGTTCCTCGGACAGGGGGCCGTACGAGCAGTACTTC. Translating it yields CASSSSDRGPYEQYF.